This T cell receptor beta chain was profiled in a study of tissue T cells after allogeneic stem cell transplantation. Study results and limitations: Shared clones across patients were few; motif clustering revealed tissue-specific shared signatures.

Details on this clone: What it binds is not known. Any gene name here is a mouse gene name. The CDR3 end is not reached by the read, which stops 1 residue before it; the germline J gene fills it in.

Profiling relied on immunoSEQ multiplex PCR, and the TCRdb table lists in-frame clones only, not all of them. This repertoire shows around 8,700 clones, around 40% found once; its top ten account for under 1.5%. Time point here: mouse harvest day 7 after allogeneic transplant. Tail vein injection delivered 10^7 T-cell-depleted bone marrow cells and 10^6 splenic CD5+ T cells. The trim removed 2 bases at V and 4 bases at J, leaving 2 bases unmatched. The germline gives CDR1 MSHET, CDR2 SYDVDS. The CDR3 runs 14 residues. This sequence was found in a female BALB/c mouse given C57BL/6 T cells with graft-versus-host disease after an allogeneic hematopoietic cell transplant. V usage is TRBV29 and J usage is TRBJ2-1; 7 nucleotides align to TRBD2. The sequenced sample consisted of skin. Here the CDR3 reads CASSLGGGYAEQFF. The covered CDR3 bases are TGTGCTAGCAGTTTAGGGGGGGGGTATGCTGAGCAGTTC.